What follows describes a single T cell receptor (beta chain). Its antigen is unidentified. This CDR3 comprises 14 residues. The germline CDR1 and CDR2 sequences are SGHDT and YYEEEE. Trimming cost V 4 bases and J 8 bases; bases outside gene matches: 10. The data originate from a study of cytomegalovirus exposure and HLA in healthy donors. Researchers ran the PCR with 60 Vbeta and 13 Jbeta primers. The table came from immunoSEQ multiplex PCR; TCRdb's copy has only in-frame clones and leaves some out. In the table there are about 200,000 clones, 75% to 80% of which are singletons. General study results and limits: It was confirmed in vitro that a few of the CMV-associated chains were specific for CMV antigens.

The V gene is TRBV5-6, the J gene TRBJ1-2, with 8 positions matching TRBD1. Sequencing was performed on PBMCs. This clonotype originated in a man between 18 and 35 years old in good health and CMV-seronegative. As DNA, the CDR3 is TGTGCCAGCAGCGATACAGGGGGGGATGAGGGCTACACCTTC. Its protein is CASSDTGGDEGYTF.